Listed here are 29 T cell receptor beta chains from one sample, sequenced in a study of vaccination and CD4 T cells after COVID-19. Scientists ran DNA taken from cultured CD4+ T cells through the Oncomine TCR Beta short-read assay for sequencing. TCRdb analysed the PCR reads with MiXCR anew, one entry per CDR3 protein. The table lists 20,000 to 25,000 distinct CDR3 sequences, 67% of them singletons, with around 15% in the top ten. Treatment: roughly 10-day PBMC culture with coronavirus spike peptide pools or control peptides (ViraFEST assay). No antigen has been identified for these receptors. The specimen comprised CD4+ T cells from blood, cultured in vitro, sampled after SARS-CoV-2 vaccination. Receptors originate from a human donor who received a COVID-19 vaccine.

The V gene is TRBV19, the J gene TRBJ2-2; tentative D call: TRBD1 (6 bases). The V and J ends lost 4 bases and 5 bases respectively, with 14 bases between them. The CDR3 length is 15 residues. Germline CDR1 reads LNHDA; CDR2 reads SQIVND (reference sequence). CDR3 protein: CASSTITGRTGELFF. CDR3 coding DNA: TGTGCCAGTAGTACAATCACAGGGCGGACCGGGGAGCTGTTTTTT.

V and J are TRBV20-1 and TRBJ2-3; 10 positions match TRBD1. The CDR3 extends over 16 amino acids. Germline CDR1 is DFQATT and CDR2 is SNEGSKA (reference sequence). Trimming removed 6 bases from V and 2 bases from J; junction bases left unmatched: 11. Here the CDR3 reads CSALGGDRGFTDTQYF. DNA for the CDR3: TGCAGTGCCCTCGGTGGGGACAGGGGCTTCACAGATACGCAGTATTTT.

The gene calls are TRBV2 and TRBJ1-6; D might be TRBD1 (6 bases). Trimming removed 4 bases at V and 10 bases at J, with 14 bases between. The CDR3 is 14 residues long. Looked up from germline, CDR1 is SNHLY and CDR2 is FYNNEI. CDR3 in amino acids: CASSGTGTSSPLHF. CDR3 coding DNA: TGTGCCAGCAGTGGGACCGGGACAAGCTCACCCCTCCACTTT.

The chain has TRBV6-1 and TRBJ1-1; weak D call: TRBD1 (5 bases). Germline lookup yields CDR1 MNHNS and CDR2 SASEGT. Trimming removed 6 bases from V and 11 bases from J, with 19 bases in between. The CDR3 sequence is 13 residues long. DNA of the CDR3: TGTGCCAGCAGCTTAAGGACAAGAGTTCGGGCTTTCTTT. Amino acids: CASSLRTRVRAFF.

The chain links TRBV5-1 to TRBJ2-1, with 10 positions matching TRBD2. Germline-derived CDR1 and CDR2 are SGHRS and YFSETQ. The trim removed 1 base at V and 7 bases at J, leaving 8 bases unmatched. The CDR3 totals 16 residues. CDR3 coding DNA: TGCGCCAGCAGCTTGATCCCCTCTAGCGGGGGTAATGAGCAGTTCTTC. It specifies CASSLIPSSGGNEQFF. Filled out from reference TRBV5-1 and TRBJ2-1, the complete variable domain reads KAGVTQTPRYLIKTRGQQVTLSCSPISGHRSVSWYQQTPGQGLQFLFEYFSETQRNKGNFPGRFSGRQFSNSRSEMNVSTLELGDSALYLCASSLIPSSGGNEQFFGPGTRLTVL.

The gene calls are TRBV7-9 and TRBJ2-7, with D maybe TRBD2 (6 bases). Germline CDR1 is SEHNR and CDR2 is FQNEAQ (reference sequence). The CDR3 has 17 residues. V lost 1 base to trimming and J lost 2 bases, with 18 bases between them. The CDR3: CASSLGLLGTGAYEQYF. In DNA, the CDR3 is TGTGCCAGCAGCTTAGGTCTCCTGGGCACGGGAGCCTACGAGCAGTACTTC.

This clonotype was counted a few times. J is TRBJ1-5 and V is TRBV7-9; D may be TRBD1 (5 bases). The V end lost 4 bases, the J end lost 0 bases, and 7 bases lay between the germline ends. Germline V lookup: CDR1 SEHNR, CDR2 FQNEAQ (reference sequence). The CDR3 runs to 14 residues. Written as DNA, the CDR3 is TGTGCCAGCAGCTCTCAGGGTAGCAATCAGCCCCAGCATTTT. Translating it yields CASSSQGSNQPQHF. Filled out from reference TRBV7-9 and TRBJ1-5, the complete variable domain reads DTGVSQNPRHKITKRGQNVTFRCDPISEHNRLYWYRQTLGQGPEFLTYFQNEAQLEKSRLLSDRFSAERPKGSFSTLEIQRTEQGDSAMYLCASSSQGSNQPQHFGDGTRLSIL.

V gene TRBV6-1 combines with J gene TRBJ1-3; maybe TRBD1 (6 bases). The CDR3 sequence is 13 residues long. Trimming removed 7 bases from V and 4 bases from J, with 11 bases in between. Germline-derived CDR1 and CDR2 are MNHNS and SASEGT. The CDR3 sequence is CASTGTLGNTIYF. The CDR3 DNA reads TGTGCCAGCACAGGGACACTAGGAAACACCATATATTTT.

This clonotype was detected once. The J gene is TRBJ2-5, the V gene TRBV15; 8 bases line up with TRBD2. This CDR3 spans 16 amino acids. V lost 0 bases and J lost 5; bases outside the gene matches: 8. Germline-derived CDR1 and CDR2 are LNHNV and YYDKDF (reference sequence). CDR3 nucleotides: TGTGCCACCAGCAGAGATCTGGCGGGGGGCCCCGAGACCCAGTACTTC. Its translation is CATSRDLAGGPETQYF.

The rearrangement uses TRBV9 and TRBJ2-3; no clear D. Germline V lookup: CDR1 SGDLS, CDR2 YYNGEE. Trimming cost V 4 bases and J 6 bases, with 12 bases left between them. CDR3 size: 13 residues. CDR3: CASSPLTLDTQYF. CDR3 DNA sequence: TGTGCCAGCAGCCCCCTAACCTTGGATACGCAGTATTTT.

This clonotype has just one count. The V gene is TRBV20-1, the J gene TRBJ2-3; D is perhaps TRBD2 (6 bases). V was trimmed by 5 bases and J by 1 base, leaving 10 bases between them. Germline V gene data show CDR1 as DFQATT and CDR2 as SNEGSKA (reference sequence). This CDR3 has 13 amino acids. This CDR3 is CSAYGGGTDTQYF. The CDR3 DNA reads TGCAGTGCTTACGGGGGTGGCACAGATACGCAGTATTTT.

V is TRBV15 and J is TRBJ2-5; D not resolved. Germline CDR1 and CDR2: LNHNV and YYDKDF (reference sequence). The germline V and J ends were trimmed by 3 bases and 2 bases, with 10 bases remaining between them. The CDR3 spans 14 residues. The CDR3 here is CATSSSRPQETQYF. DNA for the CDR3: TGTGCCACCAGCAGTAGCAGACCACAAGAGACCCAGTACTTC.

The chain is built from TRBV19 and TRBJ2-3; 14 bases match TRBD2. Germline V lookup: CDR1 LNHDA, CDR2 SQIVND (reference sequence). The CDR3 extends over 17 amino acids. The ends lost 3 bases at V and 3 bases at J; junction bases unmatched: 5. CDR3 nucleotide sequence: TGTGCCAGTAGTATCCGACTAGCGGGGGGGCCTACAGATACGCAGTATTTT. Translating gives CASSIRLAGGPTDTQYF.

V and J are TRBV6-1 and TRBJ2-7, with D possibly matching TRBD1 (6 bases). The V gene lost 3 bases and the J gene lost 5 bases, with 8 bases spanning the gap. The CDR3 spans 12 residues. CDR1 and CDR2 from the germline V gene are MNHNS and SASEGT. The CDR3 DNA follows: TGTGCCAGCAGTGACAACAGGGACGAGCAGTACTTC. Translating it yields CASSDNRDEQYF.

The chain couples TRBV7-2 to TRBJ1-5; a weak D match, TRBD1 (6 bases). CDR1 and CDR2 from the germline V gene are SGHTA and FQGNSA. The CDR3 spans 15 residues. Trimming shortened V by 1 base and J by 7 bases, and 14 bases separated the two germline ends. For the CDR3, the DNA is TGTGCCAGCAGCTTAGTATCAATCGGGGGCCAGCCCCAGCATTTT. Translating gives CASSLVSIGGQPQHF.

This sequence joins TRBV24-1 and TRBJ2-7; the D call may be TRBD1 or TRBD2 (5 bases each). The CDR3 loop spans 13 amino acids. Germline CDR1 reads KGHDR; CDR2 reads SFDVKD. The germline V and J ends were trimmed by 9 bases and 6 bases, with 17 bases remaining between them. CDR3: CATASTGLSEQYF. In DNA, the CDR3 is TGTGCCACCGCTAGCACAGGATTGAGCGAGCAGTACTTC.

V and J are TRBV6-1 and TRBJ1-2, with TRBD1 identical over 7 bases. The CDR3 sequence is 14 residues long. With V trimmed by 5 bases and J by 2 bases, 5 bases remained unmatched. Germline CDR1 reads MNHNS; CDR2 reads SASEGT. This CDR3 reads CASSRLDRNYGYTF. DNA of the CDR3: TGTGCCAGCAGTCGCTTGGACAGGAACTATGGCTACACCTTC.

In DNA, the CDR3 is TGTGCCTGGAGTGTAGACAGGGGGCACGTATACTCTGGAAACACCATATATTTT. As protein: CAWSVDRGHVYSGNTIYF. The chain joins TRBV30 to TRBJ1-3, with 10 bases matching TRBD1. CDR3 length: 18 amino acids. The junction had 8 bases not matched to a gene; V was cut back by 0 bases and J by 0 bases. Germline CDR1 GTSNPN, CDR2 SVGIG (reference sequence).

This clonotype was recorded a few times. The chain is built from TRBV10-3 and TRBJ2-2; 9 bases line up with TRBD1. The J segment lost 6 bases and the V segment lost 8 bases, leaving 10 bases of the junction unmatched. The germline V gene encodes CDR1 ENHRY and CDR2 SYGVKD. The CDR3 consists of 15 residues. Written as DNA, the CDR3 is TGTGCCATCGCGACACAGGGGGCGCGATCCGGGGAGCTGTTTTTT. This sequence encodes CAIATQGARSGELFF.

This rearrangement joins TRBV2 to TRBJ2-3, with 7 positions matching TRBD2. In germline, CDR1 is SNHLY, CDR2 FYNNEI. Losses at the gene ends were 6 bases for V and 4 bases for J; bases not matched to a gene: 7. This CDR3 comprises 14 residues. CDR3 nucleotides: TGTGCCAGCAGAAGACGAGCGGGGCCAGATACGCAGTATTTT. Translating it yields CASRRRAGPDTQYF.

V is TRBV7-3 and J is TRBJ2-2, with 8 nucleotides matching TRBD1. The V gene's germline CDR1 is SGHTA and CDR2 FQGTGA. The trim removed 5 bases at V and 1 base at J, leaving 6 bases unmatched. The CDR3 covers 16 residues. As DNA, the CDR3 is TGTGCCAGCAGCCCCCGGACAGGGTGGAACACCGGGGAGCTGTTTTTT. Residues: CASSPRTGWNTGELFF.

CDR3 sequence: CASNLNSRPSGKNIQYF. The CDR3 DNA sequence: TGTGCCAGCAATCTAAACTCTAGGCCGTCAGGCAAAAACATTCAGTACTTC. The rearrangement uses TRBV2 and TRBJ2-4; D call uncertain. The V and J ends lost 7 bases and 3 bases respectively, with 22 bases between them. CDR1 and CDR2 (germline): SNHLY, FYNNEI. This CDR3 comprises 17 residues. Using reference TRBV2 and TRBJ2-4 for the parts outside the CDR3, the full variable domain is EPEVTQTPSHQVTQMGQEVILRCVPISNHLYFYWYRQILGQKVEFLVSFYNNEISEKSEIFDDQFSVERPDGSNFTLKIRSTKLEDSAMYFCASNLNSRPSGKNIQYFGAGTRLSVL.

The chain uses TRBV2 and TRBJ2-5; 7 bases line up with TRBD1. CDR1 is SNHLY, CDR2 FYNNEI, per germline. This CDR3 is 14 amino acids long. V lost 7 bases and J lost 5; bases outside the gene matches: 10. The chain's CDR3 is CASTPQGVGETQYF. CDR3 in DNA: TGTGCCAGCACACCCCAGGGGGTGGGGGAGACCCAGTACTTC.

The CDR3 sequence: CAWSVPQFRFTEAFF. Written as DNA, the CDR3 is TGTGCCTGGAGTGTACCCCAATTTAGATTCACTGAAGCTTTCTTT. The rearrangement uses TRBV30 and TRBJ1-1, with D unresolved. V lost 0 bases and J 4 bases, leaving 15 bases between the germline ends. There are 15 residues in the CDR3. Germline values: CDR1 GTSNPN, CDR2 SVGIG (reference sequence).

The genes are TRBV9 and TRBJ1-1, with TRBD1 matching over 8 bases. Losses at the gene ends were 3 bases for V and 4 bases for J; bases not matched to a gene: 14. Germline loops: CDR1 SGDLS, CDR2 YYNGEE. The CDR3 sequence is 17 residues long. The DNA for the CDR3 is TGTGCCAGCAGCGATAAGGACAGGGAAGATTTTGCCACTGAAGCTTTCTTT. It codes for CASSDKDREDFATEAFF.

The rearrangement joins TRBV7-2 to TRBJ1-6; 7 bases agree with TRBD1. CDR3 length: 19 amino acids. V lost 1 base and J lost 6; bases outside the gene matches: 15. The germline CDR1 and CDR2 sequences are SGHTA and FQGNSA. CDR3 protein: CASSLGPNRGGYGNSPLHF. The DNA for the CDR3 is TGTGCCAGCAGCTTAGGGCCAAACAGGGGTGGATATGGTAATTCACCCCTCCACTTT. The entire variable domain, with the rest obtained from reference TRBV7-2 and TRBJ1-6, is as follows: GAGVSQSPSNKVTEKGKDVELRCDPISGHTALYWYRQSLGQGLEFLIYFQGNSAPDKSGLPSDRFSAERTGGSVSTLTIQRTQQEDSAVYLCASSLGPNRGGYGNSPLHFGNGTRLTVT.

J is TRBJ1-1 and V is TRBV7-9, with D possibly TRBD1 on 6 matching bases. V dropped 7 bases and J dropped 8 bases, with 20 bases sitting between them. The CDR3 extends over 14 amino acids. Germline CDR1 SEHNR, CDR2 FQNEAQ (reference sequence). Written as DNA, the CDR3 is TGTGCCAGCATGGGGGACACCTGGGCCTCCGAAGCTTTCTTT. It specifies CASMGDTWASEAFF.

A few counts support this clonotype. The genes are TRBV6-2 or TRBV6-3 and TRBJ1-1, with D hard to call. With 2 bases removed from V and 5 bases from J, the gap between germline ends came to 9 bases. The germline gives CDR1 MNHEY, CDR2 SVGEGT. The CDR3 sequence is 13 residues long. CDR3 DNA: TGTGCCAGCAGTTACGGGGTTAGGACTGAAGCTTTCTTT. Its protein product is CASSYGVRTEAFF.

V is TRBV7-6 and J is TRBJ2-1; 8 bases agree with TRBD2. The CDR3 is 17 amino acids. Germline V gene data show CDR1 as SGHVS and CDR2 as FNYEAQ. After removal of 2 bases from V and 4 bases from J, the junction contained 10 bases not matched to a gene. The chain's CDR3 is CASSLKLAGRLYNEQFF. CDR3 DNA sequence: TGTGCCAGCAGCTTAAAGTTAGCGGGGCGGTTATACAATGAGCAGTTCTTC.